This T cell receptor beta chain was identified in a study of cytomegalovirus exposure and HLA in healthy donors (dated by TCRdb to the late 2010s). With regard to the full study: According to an earlier analysis of 587 of the donors, about 180 million T cells yielded some 110 million unique TCR beta sequences and less than 300 Gb of sequence data. About 320 gigabases of sequencing data and tens of millions of unique TCR sequences were included in an early release covering roughly 600 HLA-typed donors. Of the approximately 400 genotyped donors, 65% to 90% fell in the genetic ancestry cluster associated with self-reported Caucasian donors. The study was designed to test whether signatures of past pathogen exposure could be identified by cataloging public T cell receptors. The study used immunosequencing to profile the T cell repertoires of hundreds of subjects and linked those repertoires to cytomegalovirus serostatus. Along with the roughly 670-subject first cohort, a separate validation cohort of around 120 different subjects was used. High-throughput TCR immunosequencing, statistical association of individual TCRs with disease status, and machine learning were combined to predict cytomegalovirus infection status. In a later analysis, previously published TCR beta repertoires from some 640 donors were re-analyzed and high-resolution HLA genotyping was added so that TCR occurrence patterns could be studied. In the later analysis, no new phenotypic data were used to find candidate immune exposures; instead, reliance was placed on TCR beta sequences and their occurrence across donors. In an earlier analysis of 587 of the donors, high-throughput TCR beta sequencing was used to judge whether each TCR beta V gene segment behaved as functional or pseudogenic. Donor age, sex, ethnicity and CMV serostatus were compiled together with the repertoire data. In a later genetic analysis, genome-wide SNP genotypes for about 65% of the roughly 670 donors were used, and that subset was treated as a discovery cohort. All discovery cohort repertoires had been generated on a single sequencing platform. Class I and class II HLA loci were covered by the typing at four-digit resolution. Typing coverage varied by locus: roughly 629-640 donors for A, B, C, DRB1 and DQB1; under 550 for DQA1; 600 to 610 for DPA1; around 450 for DPB1. Because of strong linkage in the cohort, roughly five DR-DQ haplotypes were treated as single units for association and clustering. Among approximately 370 genotyped donors of the cohort, an average of around 220,000 unique TCR beta nucleotide sequences was sequenced per donor, of which 15% to 20% were non-productive. The paper as a whole reports these results and caveats: According to a later analysis, most CMV-associated TCR beta chains appeared to be HLA-restricted, and the HLA associations seemed to be driven largely by CMV exposure. Three of the identified cytomegalovirus-associated TCR beta chains were confirmed in vitro to be specific for cytomegalovirus antigens. In an earlier analysis of about 600 of the donors, most TCR beta V segments appeared in productive rearrangements about 87% or about 30% of the time, broadly matching IMGT annotations. HLA typing was unavailable for some donors at each locus, so association tests used only the typed subset. At a false discovery rate of 0.05, a later analysis linked under 20,000 TCR beta sequences to specific HLA alleles. Linkage disequilibrium might explain the correlated functional status among segregating V segments, but an unknown experimental factor could not be ruled out. A later genetic analysis associated a missense DCLRE1C variant with V-gene and J-gene trimming of TCR beta chains, and an independent cohort replicated the association. According to the authors, the approach could potentially be generalized to other disease states and immunological phenotypes. Roughly uniform sequencing depth across donors was assumed in presence/absence analyses, although this assumption may not hold. For the cohort, immune exposure information was limited to CMV serostatus. A cluster of highly shared sequence variants was judged likely to be a technical artifact of the sequencing pipeline. Because counts were too low, under 20 rarely observed V segments, including chromosome 9 orphons, were left out of the earlier analysis of a few hundred of the donors. A further reported finding was that TCR beta sequences accurately predicted the HLA-A and HLA-B alleles for most subjects in the first cohort. The classifier was reported to diagnose cytomegalovirus status with high specificity and sensitivity in both the original and validation cohorts. In a later analysis, the rate of TCR association differed among HLA loci, with DRB1 alleles having the most associated TCRs and HLA-C alleles having the fewest. In this cohort, only TCR beta chains were sequenced, and detectable features were limited by the absence of alpha or paired-chain data. The study listed 164 TCR beta chains as associated with cytomegalovirus. In a later genetic analysis, fewer N-insertions in productive TCRs were reported among donors in an Asian-associated ancestry cluster than the roughly 640-donor mean. Across donors, most TCR sequences were observed very rarely, whereas some public TCRs were present in many individuals. In a later analysis, several top co-occurrence clusters were reported to appear linked to parvovirus B19, influenza, CMV and Epstein-Barr virus. Because the 87-base-pair reads could not distinguish some IMGT-functional V segments, including TRBV6-2 and TRBV6-3, those segments were excluded. A later analysis found that HLA-associated TCR beta chains were more clonally expanded and had lower generation probabilities than equally common non-associated chains. When HLA alleles, especially DR and DQ, strongly co-occurred, attributing TCR associations to individual alleles was difficult.

CDR1 and CDR2, per the germline V gene, are MNHNS and SASEGT. Here V drops 6 bases and J drops 4 bases, and the junction holds 11 bases not matched to any gene. Measured from the cysteine to the phenylalanine, the CDR3 is 15 residues long. Of the read, only the CDR3 DNA is kept; its 45 bases are in frame from base 1. The receptor library was made with the immunoSEQ multiplex PCR assay. The multiplex PCR relied on a mix of 60 forward primers for TCR Vbeta segments and 13 reverse primers for TCR Jbeta segments. A multiplex PCR assay on genomic DNA amplified the CDR3 region of rearranged TCR beta genes. The amplified TCR beta libraries were sequenced on the Illumina HiSeq System as 87-base-pair reads. The authors' analysis ran thus. In a later analysis, around 80 million unique TCR beta chains were counted across the approximately 640 repertoires, and around 10 million of these chains were shared by at least two donors. A nearest-neighbor algorithm error-corrected the raw reads and collapsed the reads into unique sequences, merging closely related sequences to remove PCR and sequencing errors. To assign V, D and J gene segments, CDR3 sequences were aligned to IMGT reference sequences. For a sequence to be retained, at least a six-nucleotide match to both a V gene segment and a J gene segment was required. A rearrangement counted as productive if the CDR3 had no stop codons and remained in frame with V and J, and every other rearrangement counted as non-productive. Following IMGT convention, CDR3 was defined as the stretch from the second conserved V-encoded cysteine to the conserved J-encoded phenylalanine. The earlier analysis of 587 of the donors excluded sequences that lacked an unambiguous match to a single V gene segment. An earlier analysis of approximately 590 of the donors called V segments functional above 56.7% productive rearrangements and segregating when the between-donor standard deviation exceeded 5%. To diagnose cytomegalovirus status from the catalog of TCR beta chain sequences, a statistical classification framework was built. In a later analysis, TCR nucleotide sequences were compared against IMGT/GENE-DB human TR gene sequences so that V and J genes could be assigned. A later analysis assigned CDR3 sequences and most-parsimonious VDJ recombination scenarios with the TCRdist pipeline. In a later analysis, each TCR beta chain was defined by its CDR3 amino acid sequence together with its V-gene family, and reads lacking a unique V-gene family were excluded. In a later analysis, 450 to 600 highly shared, low-generation-probability nucleotide sequences were removed to address suspected cross-contamination and a sequencing artifact. For each public chain, a later analysis derived a clonal expansion index from normalized ranks of inferred template counts within each repertoire. Generation probabilities in a later analysis came from a VDJ recombination model fitted to out-of-frame rearrangements, and those results were checked against IGoR. Hypergeometric tests were used in a later analysis to score TCR-TCR, TCR-HLA and TCR-CMV co-occurrence, with a repertoire-size bias correction applied to the TCR pairs. To estimate false discovery rates, a later analysis permuted the HLA or CMV assignments 20 times. A later analysis grouped co-occurring TCRs with DBSCAN, adding TCRdist sequence similarity when clustering within HLA-allele-positive subsets. Co-occurrence clustering excluded repertoires with fewer than 30,000 or more than 120,000 public chains, plus five with anomalous nucleotide sharing. TCRdb took this table from immuneACCESS and kept in-frame rearrangements with V and J called. Such tables lack part of the clones; where checked against another copy, unresolved V genes explain under half of the gap, and the rest is unexplained. V and J calls and clone size are given by that table; D and trimming were obtained from the DNA. Recorded for this sample are 140,000 to 150,000 clones; approximately 79% of them occurred a single time. The ten largest make up 6.5% to 7% of the sample.

On this clone: Its specific antigen is unknown. Per-base quality was not reported, and no clone a single base away is much larger than it.

The cohort comprised some 680 healthy bone marrow donors. All cohort members were sampled while nominally healthy, although unrecorded immune exposures were likely present. The donor tested CMV seropositive and was one of the 289 seropositive cohort members. A peripheral blood sample was provided by each donor, and peripheral blood mononuclear cells were used for TCR beta sequencing. Genomic DNA extraction from the blood cell samples was performed with the Qiagen DNeasy Blood Extraction Kit. Sequenced material: PBMCs. The TCR originated in a woman in her 40s in good health and CMV-seropositive. Recombination joined TRBV6-1 with TRBJ1-2; 7 of the junction bases match TRBD1. The bases read TGTGCCAGCAGCGATGGACAGGTGGGGGCCTATGGCTACACCTTC. Translated, it gives CASSDGQVGAYGYTF.